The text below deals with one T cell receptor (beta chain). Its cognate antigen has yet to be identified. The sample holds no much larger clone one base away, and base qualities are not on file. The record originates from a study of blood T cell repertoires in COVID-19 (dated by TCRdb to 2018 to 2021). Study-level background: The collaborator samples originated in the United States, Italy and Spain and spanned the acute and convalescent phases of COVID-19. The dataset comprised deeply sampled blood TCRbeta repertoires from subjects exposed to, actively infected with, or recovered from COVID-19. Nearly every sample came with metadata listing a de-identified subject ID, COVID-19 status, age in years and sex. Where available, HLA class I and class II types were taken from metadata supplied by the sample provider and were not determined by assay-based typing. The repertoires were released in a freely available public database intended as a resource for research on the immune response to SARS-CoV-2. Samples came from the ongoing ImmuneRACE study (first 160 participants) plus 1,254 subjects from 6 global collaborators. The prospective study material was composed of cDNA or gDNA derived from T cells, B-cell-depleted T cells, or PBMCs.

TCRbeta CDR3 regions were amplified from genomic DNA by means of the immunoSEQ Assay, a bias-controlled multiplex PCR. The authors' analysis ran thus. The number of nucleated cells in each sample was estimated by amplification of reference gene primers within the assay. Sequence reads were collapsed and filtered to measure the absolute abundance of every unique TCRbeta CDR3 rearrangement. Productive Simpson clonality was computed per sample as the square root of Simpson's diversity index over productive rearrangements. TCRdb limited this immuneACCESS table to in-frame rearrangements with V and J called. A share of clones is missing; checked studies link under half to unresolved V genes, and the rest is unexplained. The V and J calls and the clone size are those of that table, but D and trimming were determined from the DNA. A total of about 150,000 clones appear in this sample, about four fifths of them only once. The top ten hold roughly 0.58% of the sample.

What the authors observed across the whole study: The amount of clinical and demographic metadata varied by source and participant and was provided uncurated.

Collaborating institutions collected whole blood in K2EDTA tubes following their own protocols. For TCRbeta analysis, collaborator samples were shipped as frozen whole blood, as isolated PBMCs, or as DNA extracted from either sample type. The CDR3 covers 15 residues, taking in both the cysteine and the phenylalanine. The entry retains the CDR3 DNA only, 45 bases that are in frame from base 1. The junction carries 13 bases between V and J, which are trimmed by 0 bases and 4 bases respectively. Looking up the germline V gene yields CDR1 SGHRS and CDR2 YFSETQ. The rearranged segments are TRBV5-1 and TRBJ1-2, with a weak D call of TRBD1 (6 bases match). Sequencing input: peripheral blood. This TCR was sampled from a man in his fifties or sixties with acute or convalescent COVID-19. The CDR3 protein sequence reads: CASSLDLTGLYGYTF. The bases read TGCGCCAGCAGCTTGGACCTTACAGGGCTCTATGGCTACACCTTC.